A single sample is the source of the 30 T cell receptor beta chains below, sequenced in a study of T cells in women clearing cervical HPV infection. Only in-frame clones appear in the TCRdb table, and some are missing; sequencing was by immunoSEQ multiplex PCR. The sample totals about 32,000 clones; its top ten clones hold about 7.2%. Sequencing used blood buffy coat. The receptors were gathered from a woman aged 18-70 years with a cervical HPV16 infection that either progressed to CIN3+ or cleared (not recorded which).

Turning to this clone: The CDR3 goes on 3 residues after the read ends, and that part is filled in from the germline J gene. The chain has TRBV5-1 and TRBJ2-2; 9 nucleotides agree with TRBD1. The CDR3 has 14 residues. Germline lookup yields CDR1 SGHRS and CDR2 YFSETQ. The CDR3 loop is CASSFGQGNEKLFF. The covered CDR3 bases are TGCGCCAGCAGCTTTGGACAGGGGAATGAAAAG.

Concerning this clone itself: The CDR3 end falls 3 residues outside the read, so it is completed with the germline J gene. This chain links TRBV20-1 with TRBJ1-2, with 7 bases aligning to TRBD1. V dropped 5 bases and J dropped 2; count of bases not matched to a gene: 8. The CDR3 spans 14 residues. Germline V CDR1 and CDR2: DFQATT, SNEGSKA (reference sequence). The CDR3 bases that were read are TGCAGTGCTCCGGGTGAGACAGGGAACTATGGC. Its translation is CSAPGETGNYG. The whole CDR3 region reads CSAPGETGNYGYTF.

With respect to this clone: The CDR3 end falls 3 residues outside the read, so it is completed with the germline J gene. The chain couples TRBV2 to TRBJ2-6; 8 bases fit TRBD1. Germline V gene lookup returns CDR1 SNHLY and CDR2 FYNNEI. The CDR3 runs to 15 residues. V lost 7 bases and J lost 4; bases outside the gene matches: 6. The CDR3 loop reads CASTGGSAGANVLTF. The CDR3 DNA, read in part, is TGTGCCAGCACAGGGGGCAGCGCCGGGGCCAACGTC.

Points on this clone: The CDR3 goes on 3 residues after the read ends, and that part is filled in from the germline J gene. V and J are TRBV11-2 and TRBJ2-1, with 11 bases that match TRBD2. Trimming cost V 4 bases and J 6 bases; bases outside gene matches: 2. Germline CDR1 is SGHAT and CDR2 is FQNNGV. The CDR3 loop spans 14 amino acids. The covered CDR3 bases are TGTGCCAGCAGCTCGGGACTAGCGGCCAATGAG. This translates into CASSSGLAANE. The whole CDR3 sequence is CASSSGLAANEQFF.

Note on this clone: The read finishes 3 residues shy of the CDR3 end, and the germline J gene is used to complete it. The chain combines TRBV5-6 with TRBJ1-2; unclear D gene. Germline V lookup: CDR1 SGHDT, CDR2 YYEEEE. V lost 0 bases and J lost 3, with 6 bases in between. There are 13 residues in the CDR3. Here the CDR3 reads CASSLVAHYGYTF. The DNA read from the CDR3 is TGTGCCAGCAGCTTGGTGGCACACTATGGC.

The CDR3 sequence: CASSVRAAGNEQFF. CDR3 DNA, as far as it was read: TGTGCCAGCAGCGTAAGGGCCGCGGGGAATGAG. The genes are TRBV9 and TRBJ2-1; the D gene is possibly TRBD2 (6 bases). The observed sequence ends 3 residues before the CDR3 terminus, with the missing tail filled in from the germline J gene. V was clipped by 1 base and J by 7 bases, with 12 bases between them. Germline V CDR1 and CDR2: SGDLS, YYNGEE. The CDR3 has 14 amino acids.

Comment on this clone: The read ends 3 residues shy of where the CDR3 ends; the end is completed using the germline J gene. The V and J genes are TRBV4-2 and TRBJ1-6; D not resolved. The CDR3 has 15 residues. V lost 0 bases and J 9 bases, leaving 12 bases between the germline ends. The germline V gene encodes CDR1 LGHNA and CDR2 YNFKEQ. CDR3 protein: CASSQDAGEGSPLHF. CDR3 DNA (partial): TGTGCCAGCAGCCAAGATGCAGGAGAAGGTTCACCC.

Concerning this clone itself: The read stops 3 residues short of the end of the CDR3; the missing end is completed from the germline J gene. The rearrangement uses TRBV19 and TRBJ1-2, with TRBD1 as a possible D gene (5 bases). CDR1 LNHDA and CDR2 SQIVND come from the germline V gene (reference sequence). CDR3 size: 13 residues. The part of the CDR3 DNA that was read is TGTGCCAGTAGTTGGGACTTCTCCTACGAC. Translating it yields CASSWDFSYD. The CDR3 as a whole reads CASSWDFSYDYTF. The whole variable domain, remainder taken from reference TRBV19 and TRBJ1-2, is DGGITQSPKYLFRKEGQNVTLSCEQNLNHDAMYWYRQDPGQGLRLIYYSQIVNDFQKGDIAEGYSVSREKKESFPLTVTSAQKNPTAFYLCASSWDFSYDYTFGSGTRLTVV.

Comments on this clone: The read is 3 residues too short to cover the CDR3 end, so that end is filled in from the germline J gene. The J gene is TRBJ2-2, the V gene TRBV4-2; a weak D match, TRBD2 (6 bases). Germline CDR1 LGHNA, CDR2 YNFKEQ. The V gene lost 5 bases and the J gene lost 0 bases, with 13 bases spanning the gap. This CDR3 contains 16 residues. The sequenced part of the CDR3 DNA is TGTGCCAGCAGCACGGGGGATCCGACGAACACCGGGGAG. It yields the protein CASSTGDPTNTGE. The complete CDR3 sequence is CASSTGDPTNTGELFF.

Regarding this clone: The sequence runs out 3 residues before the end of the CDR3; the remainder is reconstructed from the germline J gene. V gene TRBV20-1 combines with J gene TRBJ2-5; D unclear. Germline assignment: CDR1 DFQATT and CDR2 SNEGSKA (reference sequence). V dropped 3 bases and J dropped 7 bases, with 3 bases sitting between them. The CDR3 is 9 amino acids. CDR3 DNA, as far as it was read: TGCAGTGCTAGTCGGACC. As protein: CSASRT. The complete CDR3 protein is CSASRTQYF.

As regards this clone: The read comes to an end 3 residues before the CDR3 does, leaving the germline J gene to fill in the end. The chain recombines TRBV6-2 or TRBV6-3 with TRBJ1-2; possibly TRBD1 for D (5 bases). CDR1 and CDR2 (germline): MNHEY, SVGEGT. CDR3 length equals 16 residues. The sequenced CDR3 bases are TGTGCCAGCAGACCCCTTAGCGGGGCCACCTCCTACGAC. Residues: CASRPLSGATSYD. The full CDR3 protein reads CASRPLSGATSYDYTF.

The DNA read from the CDR3 is TGTGCCAGCAGCCGGGGACAGACTCAGCCC. Translating it yields CASSRGQTQP. From start to end, the CDR3 is CASSRGQTQPQHF. This chain joins TRBV11-1 and TRBJ1-5; 7 bases map to TRBD1. The CDR3 goes on 3 residues after the read ends, and that part is filled in from the germline J gene. Losses at the gene ends were 5 bases for V and 6 bases for J; bases not matched to a gene: 4. Germline-derived CDR1 and CDR2 are SGHAT and FQDESV (reference sequence). CDR3 length equals 13 residues.

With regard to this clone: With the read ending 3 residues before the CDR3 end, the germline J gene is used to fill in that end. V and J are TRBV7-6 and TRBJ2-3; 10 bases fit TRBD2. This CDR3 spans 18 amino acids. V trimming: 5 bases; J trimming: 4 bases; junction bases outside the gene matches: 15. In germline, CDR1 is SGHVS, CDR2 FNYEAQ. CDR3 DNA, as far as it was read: TGTGCCAGCAGCCCCACCACTAGCGGGGAGGGGAGGGCAGATACG. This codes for CASSPTTSGEGRADT. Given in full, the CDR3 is CASSPTTSGEGRADTQYF.

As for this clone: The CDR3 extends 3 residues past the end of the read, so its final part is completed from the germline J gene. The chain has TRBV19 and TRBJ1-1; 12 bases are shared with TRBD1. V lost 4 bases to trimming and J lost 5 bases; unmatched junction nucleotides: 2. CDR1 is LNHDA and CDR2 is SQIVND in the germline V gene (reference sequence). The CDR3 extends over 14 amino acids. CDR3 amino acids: CASSRDRGLTEAFF. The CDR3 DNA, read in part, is TGTGCCAGTAGTAGGGACAGGGGGCTGACTGAA.

The sequenced CDR3 bases are TGTGCCAGTAGGCAAGCGGCCTCGAGCTCCTATAATTCACCC. Translation: CASRQAASSSYNSP. The whole CDR3 region reads CASRQAASSSYNSPLHF. The V call is TRBV19, the J call TRBJ1-6; D is unclear. Read sequence stops 3 residues before the CDR3 end, and the germline J gene provides the missing end. The germline gives CDR1 LNHDA, CDR2 SQIVND (reference sequence). Trimming removed 6 bases at V and 0 bases at J, with 15 bases between. The length of the CDR3 is 17 residues. The entire variable domain, with the rest obtained from reference TRBV19 and TRBJ1-6, is as follows: DGGITQSPKYLFRKEGQNVTLSCEQNLNHDAMYWYRQDPGQGLRLIYYSQIVNDFQKGDIAEGYSVSREKKESFPLTVTSAQKNPTAFYLCASRQAASSSYNSPLHFGNGTRLTVT.

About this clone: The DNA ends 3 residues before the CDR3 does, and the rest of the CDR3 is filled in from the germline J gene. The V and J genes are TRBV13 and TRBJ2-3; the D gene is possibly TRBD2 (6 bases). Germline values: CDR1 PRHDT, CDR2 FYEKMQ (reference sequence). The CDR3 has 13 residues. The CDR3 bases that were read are TGTGCCAGCAGCGCGAAACTAGCTGGGACG. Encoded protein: CASSAKLAGT. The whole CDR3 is CASSAKLAGTQYF.

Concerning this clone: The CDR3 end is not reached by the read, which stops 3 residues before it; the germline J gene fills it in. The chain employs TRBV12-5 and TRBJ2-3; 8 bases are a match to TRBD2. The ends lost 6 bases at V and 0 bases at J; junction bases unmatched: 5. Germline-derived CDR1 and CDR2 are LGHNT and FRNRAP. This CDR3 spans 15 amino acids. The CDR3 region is CASGPGGGSTDTQYF. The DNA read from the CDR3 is TGTGCTAGTGGCCCGGGAGGGGGAAGCACAGATACG.

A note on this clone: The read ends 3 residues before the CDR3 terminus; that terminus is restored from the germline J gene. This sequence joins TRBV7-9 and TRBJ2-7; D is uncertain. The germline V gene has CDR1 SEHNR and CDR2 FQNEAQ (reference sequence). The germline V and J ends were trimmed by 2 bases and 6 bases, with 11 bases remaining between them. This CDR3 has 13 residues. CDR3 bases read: TGTGCCAGCAGCTTATGGCCCCCCTCCGAG. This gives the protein CASSLWPPSE. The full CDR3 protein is CASSLWPPSEQYF.

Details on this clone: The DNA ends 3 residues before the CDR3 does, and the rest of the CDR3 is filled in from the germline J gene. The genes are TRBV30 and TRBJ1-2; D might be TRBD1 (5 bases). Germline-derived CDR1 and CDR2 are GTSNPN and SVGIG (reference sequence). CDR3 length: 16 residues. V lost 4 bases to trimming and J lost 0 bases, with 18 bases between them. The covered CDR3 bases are TGTGCCTGGACCGCAGCGTCAGGGAGGCCTAACTATGGC. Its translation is CAWTAASGRPNYG. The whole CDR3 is CAWTAASGRPNYGYTF. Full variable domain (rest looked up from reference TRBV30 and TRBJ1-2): SQTIHQWPATLVQPVGSPLSLECTVEGTSNPNLYWYRQAAGRGLQLLFYSVGIGQISSEVPQNLSASRPQDRQFILSSKKLLLSDSGFYLCAWTAASGRPNYGYTFGSGTRLTVV.

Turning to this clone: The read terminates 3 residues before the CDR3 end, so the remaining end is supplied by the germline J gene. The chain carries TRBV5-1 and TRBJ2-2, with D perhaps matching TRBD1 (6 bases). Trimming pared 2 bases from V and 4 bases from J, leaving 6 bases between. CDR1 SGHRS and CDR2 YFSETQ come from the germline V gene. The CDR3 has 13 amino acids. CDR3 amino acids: CASSFRGTGELFF. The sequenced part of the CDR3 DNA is TGCGCCAGCAGCTTCAGGGGCACCGGGGAG. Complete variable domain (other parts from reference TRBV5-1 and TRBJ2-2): KAGVTQTPRYLIKTRGQQVTLSCSPISGHRSVSWYQQTPGQGLQFLFEYFSETQRNKGNFPGRFSGRQFSNSRSEMNVSTLELGDSALYLCASSFRGTGELFFGEGSRLTVL.

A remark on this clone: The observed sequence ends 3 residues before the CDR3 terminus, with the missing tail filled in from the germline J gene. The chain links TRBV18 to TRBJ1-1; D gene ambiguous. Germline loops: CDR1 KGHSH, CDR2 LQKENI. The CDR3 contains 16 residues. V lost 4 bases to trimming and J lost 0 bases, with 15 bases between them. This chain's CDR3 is CASSRQMGPMNTEAFF. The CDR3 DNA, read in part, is TGTGCCAGCTCACGCCAGATGGGCCCCATGAACACTGAA.

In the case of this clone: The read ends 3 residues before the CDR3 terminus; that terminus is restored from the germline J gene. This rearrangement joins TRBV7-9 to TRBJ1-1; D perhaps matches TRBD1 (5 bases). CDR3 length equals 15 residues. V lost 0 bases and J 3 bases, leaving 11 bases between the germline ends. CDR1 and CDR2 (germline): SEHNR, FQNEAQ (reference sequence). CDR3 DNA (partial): TGTGCCAGCAGCTTAGCGCGGGGGGGGGACACTGAA. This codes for CASSLARGGDTE. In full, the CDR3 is CASSLARGGDTEAFF.

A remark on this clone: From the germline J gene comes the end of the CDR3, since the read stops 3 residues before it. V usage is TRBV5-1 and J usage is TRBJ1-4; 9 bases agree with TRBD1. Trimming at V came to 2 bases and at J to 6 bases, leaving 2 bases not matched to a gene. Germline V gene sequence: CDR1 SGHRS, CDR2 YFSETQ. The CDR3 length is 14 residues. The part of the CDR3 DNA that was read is TGCGCCAGCAGCTTTCGGGACAGGGATGAAAAA. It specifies CASSFRDRDEK. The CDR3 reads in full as CASSFRDRDEKLFF. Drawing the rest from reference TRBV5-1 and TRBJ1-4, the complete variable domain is KAGVTQTPRYLIKTRGQQVTLSCSPISGHRSVSWYQQTPGQGLQFLFEYFSETQRNKGNFPGRFSGRQFSNSRSEMNVSTLELGDSALYLCASSFRDRDEKLFFGSGTQLSVL.

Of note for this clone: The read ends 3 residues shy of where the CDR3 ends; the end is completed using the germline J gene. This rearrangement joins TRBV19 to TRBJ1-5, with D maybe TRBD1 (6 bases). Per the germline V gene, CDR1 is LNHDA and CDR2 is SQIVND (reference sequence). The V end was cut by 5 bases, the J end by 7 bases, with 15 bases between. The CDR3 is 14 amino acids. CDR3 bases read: TGTGCCAGTAGTCCGGGGGGGCGGGGGCAGCCC. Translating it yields CASSPGGRGQP. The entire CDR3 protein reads CASSPGGRGQPQHF.

The chain's CDR3 is CASSYEGLETQYF. The sequenced part of the CDR3 DNA is TGTGCCAGCAGTTACGAGGGCTTGGAGACC. The chain recombines TRBV6-2 or TRBV6-3 with TRBJ2-5; tentatively, D is TRBD2 (5 bases). The read stops 3 residues short of the end of the CDR3; the missing end is completed from the germline J gene. V was clipped by 2 bases and J by 5 bases, with 9 bases between them. The CDR3 is 13 residues long. Germline CDR1 is MNHEY and CDR2 is SVGEGT.

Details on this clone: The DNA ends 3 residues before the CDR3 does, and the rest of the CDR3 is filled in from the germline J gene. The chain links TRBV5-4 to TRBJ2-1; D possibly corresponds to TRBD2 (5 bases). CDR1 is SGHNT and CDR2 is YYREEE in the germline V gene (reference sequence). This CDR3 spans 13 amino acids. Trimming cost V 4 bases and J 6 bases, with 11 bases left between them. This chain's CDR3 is CASSPGRGNEQFF. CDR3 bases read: TGTGCCAGCAGCCCTGGTCGGGGCAATGAG.

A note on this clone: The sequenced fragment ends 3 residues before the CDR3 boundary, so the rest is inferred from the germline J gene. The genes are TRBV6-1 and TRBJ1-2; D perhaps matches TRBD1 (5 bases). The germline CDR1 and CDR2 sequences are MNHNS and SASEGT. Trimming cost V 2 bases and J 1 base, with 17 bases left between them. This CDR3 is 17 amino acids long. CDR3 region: CASSENVVTGLNYGYTF. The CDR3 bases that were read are TGTGCCAGCAGTGAAAATGTCGTTACAGGCCTTAACTATGGC.

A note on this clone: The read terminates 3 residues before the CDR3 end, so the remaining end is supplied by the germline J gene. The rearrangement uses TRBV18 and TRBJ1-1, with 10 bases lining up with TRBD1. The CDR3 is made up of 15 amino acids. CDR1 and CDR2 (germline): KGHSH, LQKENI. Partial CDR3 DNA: TGTGCCAGCTCACCAACCGGGACAGGGGCCTACGAG. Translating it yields CASSPTGTGAYE. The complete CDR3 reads CASSPTGTGAYEAFF. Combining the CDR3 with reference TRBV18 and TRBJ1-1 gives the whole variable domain NAGVMQNPRHLVRRRGQEARLRCSPMKGHSHVYWYRQLPEEGLKFMVYLQKENIIDESGMPKERFSAEFPKEGPSILRIQQVVRGDSAAYFCASSPTGTGAYEAFFGQGTRLTVV.

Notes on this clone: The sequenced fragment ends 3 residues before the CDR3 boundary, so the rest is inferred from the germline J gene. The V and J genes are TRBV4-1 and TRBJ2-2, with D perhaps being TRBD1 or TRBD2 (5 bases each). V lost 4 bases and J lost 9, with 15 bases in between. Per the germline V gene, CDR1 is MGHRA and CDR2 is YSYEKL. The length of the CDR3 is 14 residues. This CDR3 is CASSPLERGRELFF. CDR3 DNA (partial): TGCGCCAGCAGCCCTCTTGAGAGGGGCAGGGAG.

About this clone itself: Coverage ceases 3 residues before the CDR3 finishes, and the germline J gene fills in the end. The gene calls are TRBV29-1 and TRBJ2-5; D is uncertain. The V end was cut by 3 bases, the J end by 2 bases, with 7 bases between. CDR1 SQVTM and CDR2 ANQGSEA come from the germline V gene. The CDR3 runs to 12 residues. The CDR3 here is CSVEVRQETQYF. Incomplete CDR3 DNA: TGCAGCGTTGAGGTGAGGCAAGAGACC. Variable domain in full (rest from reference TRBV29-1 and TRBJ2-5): SAVISQKPSRDICQRGTSLTIQCQVDSQVTMMFWYRQQPGQSLTLIATANQGSEATYESGFVIDKFPISRPNLTFSTLTVSNMSPEDSSIYLCSVEVRQETQYFGPGTRLLVL.